This T cell receptor beta chain emerged from a study of T-cell memory formation after mild COVID-19. Notes on the study in general: Still unconfirmed is whether the second-wave clones peaking on day 37 recognized SARS-CoV-2.

One entry per CDR3 protein results from TCRdb running MiXCR on the 5' RACE reads. The top ten hold around 2.4% of the sample, which has some 150,000 distinct CDR3 sequences, under 25% seen once. On this clonotype itself: The antigen is undetermined.

V was clipped by 5 bases and J by 7 bases, with 18 bases between them. This CDR3 region has 15 residues. Specimen: PBMCs or a T cell subset sorted from them (not recorded which). V gene TRBV12-3 or TRBV12-4 combines with J gene TRBJ2-1; D may match TRBD1 or TRBD2 (6 bases each). This clonotype was obtained from an adult woman who had mild COVID-19 (a few samples of this study predate the infection). Cell type and time point are not known. The CDR3 loop is CASSPAGTHGNEQFF. Here the CDR3 DNA reads TGTGCCAGCAGTCCGGCGGGGACACATGGGAATGAGCAGTTCTTC.